Below, 4 T cell receptor beta chains from the same sample are listed, as sequenced in a study of blood T cell repertoires in COVID-19. Only in-frame clones appear in the TCRdb table, and some are missing; sequencing was by immunoSEQ multiplex PCR. The data show around 130,000 clones, roughly 84% seen once. Sequenced: peripheral blood. The receptors come from a human donor in a cohort sampled during active COVID-19.

This clone was seen a handful of times. V gene TRBV2 combines with J gene TRBJ1-5, with 7 bases aligning to TRBD1. The CDR3 sequence is 13 residues long. CDR1 is SNHLY and CDR2 is FYNNEI in the germline V gene. V trimming: 6 bases; J trimming: 5 bases; junction bases outside the gene matches: 4. DNA for the CDR3: TGTGCCAGCAGGTTCAGGGGGGATCAGCCCCAGCATTTT. Protein sequence: CASRFRGDQPQHF.

This sequence joins TRBV27 and TRBJ1-1; D possibly corresponds to TRBD1 (5 bases). The CDR3 has 14 amino acids. Per the germline V gene, CDR1 is MNHEY and CDR2 is SMNVEV (reference sequence). The V end was cut by 5 bases, the J end by 1 base, with 11 bases between. Written as DNA, the CDR3 is TGTGCCAGCAGTCCTAACAGGAAGAACACTGAAGCTTTCTTT. It is translated as CASSPNRKNTEAFF.

This clone appeared a single time. This chain links TRBV29-1 with TRBJ1-2; the D is unclear. CDR1 and CDR2 (germline): SQVTM, ANQGSEA. The CDR3 is made up of 13 amino acids. Deletions cut 3 bases from V and 7 bases from J, with 15 bases between. The CDR3, as DNA: TGCAGCGTTGATTGGTACAGCGGTAGTGGCTACACCTTC. It encodes CSVDWYSGSGYTF. Filled out from reference TRBV29-1 and TRBJ1-2, the complete variable domain reads SAVISQKPSRDICQRGTSLTIQCQVDSQVTMMFWYRQQPGQSLTLIATANQGSEATYESGFVIDKFPISRPNLTFSTLTVSNMSPEDSSIYLCSVDWYSGSGYTFGSGTRLTVV.

The rearrangement uses TRBV5-1 and TRBJ1-4, with a tentative D call TRBD1 (5 bases). V was trimmed by 4 bases and J by 0 bases, leaving 10 bases between them. The germline V gene encodes CDR1 SGHRS and CDR2 YFSETQ. CDR3 length equals 15 residues. This CDR3 reads CASSLHRSTNEKLFF. The CDR3, as DNA: TGCGCCAGCAGCCTCCACAGGTCAACTAATGAAAAACTGTTTTTT.